The subject of this entry is one T cell receptor beta chain. What it binds is not known. J lost 2 bases, V lost 6 bases, and 4 bases had no gene match. The CDR3 is made up of 14 amino acids. The germline V gene encodes CDR1 MNHNY and CDR2 SVGAGI (reference sequence). The record originates from a study of cytomegalovirus exposure and HLA in healthy donors. General study findings and limits: Subsequent analysis found a tendency for first-cohort TCR clusters to co-occur within the 90 to 150 validation repertoires. The study designated 150 or so TCR beta chains cytomegalovirus-associated. Cytomegalovirus status was reportedly diagnosed by the classifier with high specificity and sensitivity.

Clones were read by immunoSEQ multiplex PCR, and TCRdb kept only the in-frame ones, dropping some. The sample records about 50,000 clones, roughly 92% being singletons. This clonotype was sampled from a man aged 18 to 35 in good health and CMV-seronegative. The V call is TRBV6-6, the J call TRBJ2-7, with TRBD1 matching 10 bases. The sequencing sample was made of PBMCs. CDR3 sequence: CASSPGQGAYEQYF. CDR3 nucleotide sequence: TGTGCCAGCAGCCCCGGACAGGGGGCCTACGAGCAGTACTTC.